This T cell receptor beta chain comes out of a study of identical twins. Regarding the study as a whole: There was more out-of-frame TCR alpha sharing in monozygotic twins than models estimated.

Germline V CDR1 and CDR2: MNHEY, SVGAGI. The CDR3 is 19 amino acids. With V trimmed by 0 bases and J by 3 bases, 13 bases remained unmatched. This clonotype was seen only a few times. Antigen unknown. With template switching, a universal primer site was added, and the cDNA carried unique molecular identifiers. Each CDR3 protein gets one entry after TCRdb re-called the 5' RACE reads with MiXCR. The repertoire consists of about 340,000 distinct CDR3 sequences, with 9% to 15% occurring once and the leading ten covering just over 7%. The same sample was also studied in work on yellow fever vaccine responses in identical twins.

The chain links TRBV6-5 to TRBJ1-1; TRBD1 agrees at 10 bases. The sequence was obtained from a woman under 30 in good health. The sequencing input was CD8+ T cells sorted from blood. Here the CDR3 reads CASSYSRQGAFIGDTEAFF. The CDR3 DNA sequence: TGTGCCAGCAGTTACTCAAGACAGGGGGCGTTTATCGGGGACACTGAAGCTTTCTTT.